This T cell receptor beta chain is from a study of shared clonotypes between healthy human individuals. General study points: Blood was the sole source, and tissue repertoires probably differ.

There are 13 residues in the CDR3. Germline V gene lookup returns CDR1 WNHNN and CDR2 SYGVQD (reference sequence). V lost 6 bases to trimming and J lost 5 bases; unmatched junction nucleotides: 5. A few counts support this clone. The antigen remains undetermined. The method was immunoSEQ multiplex PCR; TCRdb's version includes in-frame clones alone and lacks a portion of them. The table lists about 560,000 clones, around 78% of them singletons. Sequenced sample: PBMCs. This receptor was taken from a woman aged 40 to 50 in good health. Some clones in this sample may be carry-over from other donors' samples. The gene calls are TRBV10-1 and TRBJ2-7, with 9 bases identical to TRBD1. DNA of the CDR3: TGCGCCAGCAGCCGGGACAGGGCGAACGAGCAGTACTTC. Translating it yields CASSRDRANEQYF.